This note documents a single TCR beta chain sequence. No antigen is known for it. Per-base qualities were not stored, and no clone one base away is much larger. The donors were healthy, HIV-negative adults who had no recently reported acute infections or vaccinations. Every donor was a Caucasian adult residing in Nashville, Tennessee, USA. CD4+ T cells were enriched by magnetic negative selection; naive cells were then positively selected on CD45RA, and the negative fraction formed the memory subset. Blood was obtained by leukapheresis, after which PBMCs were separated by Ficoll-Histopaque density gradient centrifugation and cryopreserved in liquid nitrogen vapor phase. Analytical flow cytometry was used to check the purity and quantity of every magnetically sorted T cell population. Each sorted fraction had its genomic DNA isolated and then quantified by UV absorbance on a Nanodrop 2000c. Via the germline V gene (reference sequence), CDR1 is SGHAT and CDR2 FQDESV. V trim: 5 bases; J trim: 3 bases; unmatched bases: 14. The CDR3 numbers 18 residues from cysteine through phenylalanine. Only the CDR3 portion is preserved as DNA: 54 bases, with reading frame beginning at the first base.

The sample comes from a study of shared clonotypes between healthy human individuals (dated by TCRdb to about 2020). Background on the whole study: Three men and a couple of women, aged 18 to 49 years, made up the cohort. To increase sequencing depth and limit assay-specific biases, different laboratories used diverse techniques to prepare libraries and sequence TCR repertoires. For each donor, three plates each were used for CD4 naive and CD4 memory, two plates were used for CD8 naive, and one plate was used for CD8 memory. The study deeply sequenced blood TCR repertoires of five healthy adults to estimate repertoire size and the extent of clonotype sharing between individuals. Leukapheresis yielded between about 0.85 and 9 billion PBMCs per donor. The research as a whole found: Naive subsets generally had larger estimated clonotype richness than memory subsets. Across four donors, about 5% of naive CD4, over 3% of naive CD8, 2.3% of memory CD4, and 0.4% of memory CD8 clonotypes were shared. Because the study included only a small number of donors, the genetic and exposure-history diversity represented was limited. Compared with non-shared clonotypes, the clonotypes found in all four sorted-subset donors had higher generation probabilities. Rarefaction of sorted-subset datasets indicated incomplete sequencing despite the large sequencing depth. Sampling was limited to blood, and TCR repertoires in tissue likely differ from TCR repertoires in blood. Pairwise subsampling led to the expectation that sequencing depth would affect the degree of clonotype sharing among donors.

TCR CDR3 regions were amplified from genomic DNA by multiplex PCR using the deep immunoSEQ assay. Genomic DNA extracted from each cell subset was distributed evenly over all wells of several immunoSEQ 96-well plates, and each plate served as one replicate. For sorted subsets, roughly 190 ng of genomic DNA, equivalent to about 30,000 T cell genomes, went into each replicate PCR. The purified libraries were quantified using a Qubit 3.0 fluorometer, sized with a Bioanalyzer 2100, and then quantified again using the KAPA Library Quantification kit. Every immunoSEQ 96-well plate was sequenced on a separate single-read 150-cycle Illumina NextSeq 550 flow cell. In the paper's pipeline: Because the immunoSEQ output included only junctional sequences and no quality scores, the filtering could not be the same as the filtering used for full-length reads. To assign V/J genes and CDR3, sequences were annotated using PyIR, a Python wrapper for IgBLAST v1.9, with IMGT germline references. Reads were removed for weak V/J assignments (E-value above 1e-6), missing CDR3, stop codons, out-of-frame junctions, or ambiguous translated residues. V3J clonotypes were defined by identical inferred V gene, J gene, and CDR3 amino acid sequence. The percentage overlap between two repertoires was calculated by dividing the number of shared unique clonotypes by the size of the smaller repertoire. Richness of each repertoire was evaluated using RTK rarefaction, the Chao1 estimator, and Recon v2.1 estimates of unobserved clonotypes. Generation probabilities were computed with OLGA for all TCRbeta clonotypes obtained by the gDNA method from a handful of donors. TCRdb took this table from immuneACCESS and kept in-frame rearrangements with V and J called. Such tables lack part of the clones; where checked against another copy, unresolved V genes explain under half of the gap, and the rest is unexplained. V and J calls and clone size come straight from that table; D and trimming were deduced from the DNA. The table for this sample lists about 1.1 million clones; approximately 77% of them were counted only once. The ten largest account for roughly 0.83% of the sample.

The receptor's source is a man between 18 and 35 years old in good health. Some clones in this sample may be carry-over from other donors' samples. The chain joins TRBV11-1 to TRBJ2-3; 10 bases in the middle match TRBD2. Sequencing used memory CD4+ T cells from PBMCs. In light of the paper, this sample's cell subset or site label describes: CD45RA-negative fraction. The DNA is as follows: TGTGCCAGCAGCCCCTTGGGGGCTCTAGCGGGAGCTACAGATACGCAGTATTTT. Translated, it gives CASSPLGALAGATDTQYF.